This entry is about one T cell receptor (beta chain). The antigen is unknown. The CDR3 spans 13 residues. Trimming cost V 2 bases and J 2 bases, with 7 bases left between them. The germline V gene has CDR1 MNHNY and CDR2 SVGAGI (reference sequence). The data derive from a study of cytomegalovirus exposure and HLA in healthy donors. Study background: Assignment to the Caucasian-associated ancestry cluster applied to approximately 79% of the roughly 410 genotyped donors. General observations from the study: A later analysis reportedly identified an Asian-associated ancestry cluster as carrying fewer N-insertions than the roughly 670-donor mean. The presence/absence work took it that sequencing depth was about the same across donors.

Vbeta (60) and Jbeta (13) primers were used in the PCR. The repertoire was sequenced with immunoSEQ multiplex PCR; TCRdb's copy has only in-frame clones and lacks some. The sample gives about 130,000 clones, 81% of which show up once; 3.5% to 4.5% is in the top ten. The sequenced sample was PBMCs. V gene TRBV6-6 combines with J gene TRBJ2-7; D remains unclear. This receptor was taken from a man younger than 35 in good health and CMV-seropositive. Here the CDR3 reads CASSYAQTYEQYF. The CDR3 DNA reads as TGTGCCAGCAGTTACGCCCAGACCTACGAGCAGTACTTC.